This TCR beta chain was observed in a study of cytomegalovirus exposure and HLA in healthy donors. The study ran its PCR with 60 Vbeta and 13 Jbeta primers. The protocol was immunoSEQ multiplex PCR, while the TCRdb copy is restricted to in-frame clones and leaves out a portion. The sample gives about 140,000 clones, 70% to 85% of which show up once; 8.8% is in the top ten. V gave up 3 bases and J gave up 5 bases; unmatched junction bases: 5. CDR3 length equals 14 residues. CDR1 is SGDLS, CDR2 YYNGEE, per germline. This chain joins TRBV9 and TRBJ2-7, with 10 bases lining up with TRBD1. The sample comprised PBMCs. The clonotype originates from a woman in her 50s in good health and CMV-seropositive. CDR3 DNA sequence: TGTGCCAGCAGCGCTGACAGGGGGCGGGACGAGCAGTACTTC. Residues: CASSADRGRDEQYF. The full variable domain, its missing parts supplied by reference TRBV9 and TRBJ2-7, is DSGVTQTPKHLITATGQRVTLRCSPRSGDLSVYWYQQSLDQGLQFLIQYYNGEERAKGNILERFSAQQFPDLHSELNLSSLELGDSALYFCASSADRGRDEQYFGPGTRLTVT.